This T cell receptor beta chain was sequenced in a study of blood T cell repertoires in COVID-19. The overall study: Samples came from the United States, Italy and Spain, spanning acute and convalescent COVID-19. Nucleic acid was either cDNA or gDNA, and it came from T cells, B-cell-depleted T cells, or PBMCs.

The CDR3 length is 19 residues. CDR1 MNHEY and CDR2 SMNVEV come from the germline V gene (reference sequence). The V segment lost 1 base and the J segment 5 bases; nucleotides outside the gene matches: 15. As handled by the study authors: Using reference gene primer amplification, nucleated cell counts were estimated. TCRdb keeps only in-frame clones here, not all; method: immunoSEQ multiplex PCR. The DNA was the basis for D and trimming; V, J and clone size are from that table. Seen here are around 150,000 clones, around nine tenths observed once, and the top ten hold about 4.1%. This chain links TRBV27 with TRBJ2-1, with 9 nucleotides matching TRBD2. The receptor was derived from a middle-aged woman with acute or convalescent COVID-19. Input material: peripheral blood. The CDR3 sequence: CASSLYSPPASGDDNEQFF. The DNA of the CDR3 is TGTGCCAGCAGTTTATATTCCCCCCCGGCTAGCGGGGACGACAATGAGCAGTTCTTC.